Below are 9 T cell receptor beta chains sequenced from a single sample in a study of T-cell memory formation after mild COVID-19. One entry per CDR3 protein results from TCRdb running MiXCR on the 5' RACE reads. Among 550,000 to 650,000 distinct CDR3 sequences listed, approximately 15% were seen once. The specimen sequenced was PBMCs or a T cell subset sorted from them (not recorded which). The receptors originated from an adult woman who had mild COVID-19 (a few samples of this study predate the infection). Cell type and time point are not known.

The DNA of the CDR3 is TGCGCCAGCAGCCTTAGACAGGGGATCGAAGAAAAACTGTTTTTT. It codes for CASSLRQGIEEKLFF. The chain employs TRBV4-3 and TRBJ1-4; 8 bases map to TRBD1. Trimming removed 4 bases from V and 8 bases from J; junction bases left unmatched: 9. From germline, CDR1 is LGHNA and CDR2 YSLEER. The CDR3 totals 15 residues.

The V call is TRBV4-3, the J call TRBJ2-3, with 12 positions matching TRBD2. Looked up from germline, CDR1 is LGHNA and CDR2 is YSLEER. Unmatched junction bases numbered 9, after V lost 0 bases and J lost 2 bases. The CDR3 loop spans 19 amino acids. CDR3 protein: CASSQDHLTSGRYTDTQYF. In DNA, the CDR3 is TGCGCCAGCAGCCAAGATCACCTTACTAGCGGGAGGTACACAGATACGCAGTATTTT.

In its sample, this clonotype was seen a few times. V is TRBV10-2 and J is TRBJ2-7; tentatively, D is TRBD2 (6 bases). The CDR3 runs to 12 residues. V was cut by 2 bases and J by 7 bases, with 9 bases left in between. CDR1 and CDR2 from the germline V gene are WSHSY and SAAADI. The CDR3 coding sequence is TGCGCCAGCAGTGAGGGACGGGAGGAGCAGTACTTC. Its translation: CASSEGREEQYF.

The chain links TRBV27 to TRBJ2-5, with 8 bases fitting TRBD2. V lost 0 bases to trimming and J lost 5 bases; unmatched junction nucleotides: 8. Germline CDR1 reads MNHEY; CDR2 reads SMNVEV (reference sequence). This CDR3 has 16 amino acids. As DNA, the CDR3 is TGTGCCAGCAGTTTATCGCCTAGCGGGTGGCGGGAGACCCAGTACTTC. Amino acid sequence: CASSLSPSGWRETQYF.

This clonotype came up a few times. The rearrangement joins TRBV18 to TRBJ2-3, with 13 nucleotides matching TRBD2. The CDR3 is made up of 17 amino acids. Germline trimming cut 3 bases from V and 2 bases from J; bases unmatched to any gene: 5. The germline V gene encodes CDR1 KGHSH and CDR2 LQKENI. CDR3 in DNA: TGTGCCAGCTCACCCCAGACTAGCGGGGGGACCACAGATACGCAGTATTTT. It is translated as CASSPQTSGGTTDTQYF.

The sample holds many counts of this clonotype. One end of the junction does not line up with germline, which may come from a read error. This chain connects TRBV7-2 to TRBJ2-2; D might be TRBD1 or TRBD2, each matching 5 bases. Germline V gene lookup returns CDR1 SGHTA and CDR2 FQGNSA. The CDR3 totals 13 residues. This CDR3 reads CASSLVGPGELFF. CDR3 DNA sequence: TGCGCCAGCAGCTTGGTGGGACCCGGAGAGCTGTTTTTT.

This clonotype has more than one count but fewer than ten. This sequence joins TRBV7-7 and TRBJ2-7; D gene ambiguous. Per the germline V gene, CDR1 is SSHAT and CDR2 is FNYEAQ (reference sequence). The CDR3 is 13 residues long. V was cut by 5 bases and J by 3 bases, with 11 bases left in between. The CDR3 sequence: CASSDGWGYEQYF. The DNA for the CDR3 is TGTGCCAGCAGCGACGGATGGGGCTACGAGCAGTACTTC.

J is TRBJ2-3 and V is TRBV7-9, with a weak D call TRBD2 (5 bases). Germline CDR1 and CDR2: SEHNR and FQNEAQ (reference sequence). This CDR3 region has 15 residues. Deletions cut 2 bases from V and 4 bases from J, with 13 bases between. The CDR3 spells CASSLLVGDADTQYF. DNA of the CDR3: TGTGCCAGCAGCTTATTGGTGGGAGACGCAGATACGCAGTATTTT.

This clonotype was observed many times. The gene calls are TRBV5-1 and TRBJ2-1; D gene uncertain. Germline-derived CDR1 and CDR2 are SGHRS and YFSETQ. V lost 4 bases to trimming and J lost 7 bases, with 18 bases between them. The CDR3 totals 15 residues. The CDR3 here is CASSQNGPFVNEQFF. Written as DNA, the CDR3 is TGCGCCAGCAGCCAAAACGGGCCCTTTGTTAATGAGCAGTTCTTC.